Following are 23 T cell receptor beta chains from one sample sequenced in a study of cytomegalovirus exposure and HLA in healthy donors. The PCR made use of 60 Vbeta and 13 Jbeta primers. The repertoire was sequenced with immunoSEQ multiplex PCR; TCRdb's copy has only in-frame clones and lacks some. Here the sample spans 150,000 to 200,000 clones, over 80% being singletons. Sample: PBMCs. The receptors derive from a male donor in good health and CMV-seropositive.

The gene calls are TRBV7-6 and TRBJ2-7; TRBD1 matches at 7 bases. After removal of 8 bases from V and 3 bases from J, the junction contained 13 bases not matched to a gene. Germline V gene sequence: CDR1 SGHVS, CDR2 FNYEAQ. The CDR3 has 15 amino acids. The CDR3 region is CASANFRDRVYEQYF. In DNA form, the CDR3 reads TGTGCCAGCGCAAATTTCCGGGACAGAGTCTACGAGCAGTACTTC.

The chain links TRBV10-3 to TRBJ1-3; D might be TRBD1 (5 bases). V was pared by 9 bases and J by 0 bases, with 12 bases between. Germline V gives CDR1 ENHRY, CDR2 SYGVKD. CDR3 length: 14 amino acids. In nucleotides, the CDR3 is TGTGCCATGGCGGGGCCGAACTCTGGAAACACCATATATTTT. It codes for CAMAGPNSGNTIYF.

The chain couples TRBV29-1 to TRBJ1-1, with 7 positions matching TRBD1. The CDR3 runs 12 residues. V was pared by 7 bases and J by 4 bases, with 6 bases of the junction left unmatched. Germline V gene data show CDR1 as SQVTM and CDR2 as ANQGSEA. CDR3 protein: CSARTGGTEAFF. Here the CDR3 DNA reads TGCAGCGCCAGGACAGGCGGCACTGAAGCTTTCTTT. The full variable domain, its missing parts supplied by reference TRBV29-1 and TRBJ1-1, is SAVISQKPSRDICQRGTSLTIQCQVDSQVTMMFWYRQQPGQSLTLIATANQGSEATYESGFVIDKFPISRPNLTFSTLTVSNMSPEDSSIYLCSARTGGTEAFFGQGTRLTVV.

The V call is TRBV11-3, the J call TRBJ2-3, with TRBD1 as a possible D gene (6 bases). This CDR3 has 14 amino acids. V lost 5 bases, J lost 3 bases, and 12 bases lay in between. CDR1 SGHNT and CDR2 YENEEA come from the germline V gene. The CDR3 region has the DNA TGTGCCAGCAGCCCTCGGACAGTGACAGATACGCAGTATTTT. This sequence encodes CASSPRTVTDTQYF.

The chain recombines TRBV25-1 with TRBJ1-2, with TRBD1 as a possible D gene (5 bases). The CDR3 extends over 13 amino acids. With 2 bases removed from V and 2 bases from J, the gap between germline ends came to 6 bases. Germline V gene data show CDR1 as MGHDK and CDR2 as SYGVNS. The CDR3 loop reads CASSEQGNYGYTF. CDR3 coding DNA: TGTGCCAGCAGTGAACAGGGAAACTATGGCTACACCTTC.

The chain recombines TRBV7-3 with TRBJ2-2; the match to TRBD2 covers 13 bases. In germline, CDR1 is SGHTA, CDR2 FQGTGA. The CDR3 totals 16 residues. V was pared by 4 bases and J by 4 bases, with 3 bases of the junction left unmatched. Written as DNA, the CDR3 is TGTGCCAGCAGCTCCGGGACTAGCGGGACCACCGGGGAGCTGTTTTTT. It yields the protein CASSSGTSGTTGELFF. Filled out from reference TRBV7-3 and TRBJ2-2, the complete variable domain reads GAGVSQTPSNKVTEKGKYVELRCDPISGHTALYWYRQSLGQGPEFLIYFQGTGAADDSGLPNDRFFAVRPEGSVSTLKIQRTERGDSAVYLCASSSGTSGTTGELFFGEGSRLTVL.

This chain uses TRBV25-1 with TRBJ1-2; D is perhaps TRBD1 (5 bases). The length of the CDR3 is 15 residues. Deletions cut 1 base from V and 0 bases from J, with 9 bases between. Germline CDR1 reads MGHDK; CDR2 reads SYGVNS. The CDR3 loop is CASSELIGANYGYTF. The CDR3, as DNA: TGTGCCAGCAGTGAATTAATAGGGGCTAACTATGGCTACACCTTC.

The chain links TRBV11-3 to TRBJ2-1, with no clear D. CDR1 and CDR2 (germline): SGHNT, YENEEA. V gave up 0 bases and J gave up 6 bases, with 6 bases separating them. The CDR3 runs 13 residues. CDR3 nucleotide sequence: TGTGCCAGCAGCTTAGATTTCCTCAATGAGCAGTTCTTC. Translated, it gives CASSLDFLNEQFF. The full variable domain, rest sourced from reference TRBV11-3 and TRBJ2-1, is EAGVVQSPRYKIIEKKQPVAFWCNPISGHNTLYWYLQNLGQGPELLIRYENEEAVDDSQLPKDRFSAERLKGVDSTLKIQPAELGDSAVYLCASSLDFLNEQFFGPGTRLTVL.

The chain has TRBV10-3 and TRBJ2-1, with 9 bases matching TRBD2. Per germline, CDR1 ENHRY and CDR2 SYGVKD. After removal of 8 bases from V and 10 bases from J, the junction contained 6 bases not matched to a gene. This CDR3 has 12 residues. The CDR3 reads CAIGGLAGEQFF. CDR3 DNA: TGTGCCATCGGGGGACTAGCAGGCGAGCAGTTCTTC.

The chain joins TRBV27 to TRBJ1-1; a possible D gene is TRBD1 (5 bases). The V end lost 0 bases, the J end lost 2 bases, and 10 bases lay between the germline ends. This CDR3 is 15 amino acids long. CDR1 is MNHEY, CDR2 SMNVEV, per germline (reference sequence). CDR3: CASSLSWGLNTEAFF. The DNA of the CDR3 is TGTGCCAGCAGTTTATCGTGGGGACTTAACACTGAAGCTTTCTTT.

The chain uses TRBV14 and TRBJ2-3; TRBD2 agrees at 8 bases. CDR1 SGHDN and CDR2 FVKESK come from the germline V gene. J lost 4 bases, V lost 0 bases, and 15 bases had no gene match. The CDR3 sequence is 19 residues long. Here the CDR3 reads CASSQEEISSGSWSDTQYF. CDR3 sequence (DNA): TGTGCCAGCAGCCAAGAGGAGATTTCGAGCGGGAGTTGGTCAGATACGCAGTATTTT.

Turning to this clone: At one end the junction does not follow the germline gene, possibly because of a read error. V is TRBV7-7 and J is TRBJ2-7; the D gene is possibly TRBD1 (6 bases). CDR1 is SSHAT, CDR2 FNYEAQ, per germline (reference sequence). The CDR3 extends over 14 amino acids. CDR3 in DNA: TGTGCTAGCAGCGCCAGACAGGAGTCCTACGAGCAGTACTTC. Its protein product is CASSARQESYEQYF. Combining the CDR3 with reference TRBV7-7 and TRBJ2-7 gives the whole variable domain GAGVSQSPRYKVTKRGQDVTLRCDPISSHATLYWYQQALGQGPEFLTYFNYEAQPDKSGLPSDRFSAERPEGSISTLTIQRTEQRDSAMYRCASSARQESYEQYFGPGTRLTVT.

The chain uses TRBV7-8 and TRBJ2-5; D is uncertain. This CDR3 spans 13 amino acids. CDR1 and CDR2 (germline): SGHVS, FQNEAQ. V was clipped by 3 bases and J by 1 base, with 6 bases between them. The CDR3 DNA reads TGTGCCAGCAGCTTTCCATCCCAAGAGACCCAGTACTTC. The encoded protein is CASSFPSQETQYF.

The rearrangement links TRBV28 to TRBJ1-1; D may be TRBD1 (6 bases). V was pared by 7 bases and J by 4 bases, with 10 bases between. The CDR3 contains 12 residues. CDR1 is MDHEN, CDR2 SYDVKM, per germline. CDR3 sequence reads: CASKGGPTEAFF. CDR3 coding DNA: TGTGCCAGCAAGGGGGGGCCCACTGAAGCTTTCTTT.

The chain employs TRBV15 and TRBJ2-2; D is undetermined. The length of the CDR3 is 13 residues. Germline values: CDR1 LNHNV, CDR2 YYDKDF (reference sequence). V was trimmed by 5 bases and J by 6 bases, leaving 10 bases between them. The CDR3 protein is CATSLYFSGELFF. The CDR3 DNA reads TGTGCCACCAGCCTCTACTTCTCCGGGGAGCTGTTTTTT.

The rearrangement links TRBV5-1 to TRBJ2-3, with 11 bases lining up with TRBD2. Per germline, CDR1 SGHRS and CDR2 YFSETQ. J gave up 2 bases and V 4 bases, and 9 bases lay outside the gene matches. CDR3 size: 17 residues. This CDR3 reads CASSPGASGRFTDTQYF. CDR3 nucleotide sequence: TGCGCCAGCAGCCCGGGGGCTAGCGGGAGGTTCACAGATACGCAGTATTTT.

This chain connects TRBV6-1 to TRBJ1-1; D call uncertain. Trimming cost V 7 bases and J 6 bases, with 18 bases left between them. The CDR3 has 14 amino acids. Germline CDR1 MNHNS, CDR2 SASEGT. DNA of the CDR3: TGTGCCAGCATTTCACGGGAGCAAGGTCCTGAAGCTTTCTTT. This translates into CASISREQGPEAFF.

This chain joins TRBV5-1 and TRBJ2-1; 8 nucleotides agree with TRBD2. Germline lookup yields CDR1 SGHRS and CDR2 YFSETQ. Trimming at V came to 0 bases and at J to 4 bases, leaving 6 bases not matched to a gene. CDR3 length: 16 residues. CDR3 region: CASSLASAGGYNEQFF. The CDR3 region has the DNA TGCGCCAGCAGCTTGGCGTCTGCGGGAGGATACAATGAGCAGTTCTTC.

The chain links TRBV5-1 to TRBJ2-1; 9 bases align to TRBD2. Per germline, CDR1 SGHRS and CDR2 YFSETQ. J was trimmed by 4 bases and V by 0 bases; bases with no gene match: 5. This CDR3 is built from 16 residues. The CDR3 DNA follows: TGCGCCAGCAGCTTGGAACTAGCGGGCCCTTACAATGAGCAGTTCTTC. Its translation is CASSLELAGPYNEQFF.

The CDR3 loop is CASSYQGDGLYEQYF. CDR3 in DNA: TGTGCCAGCAGTTACCAGGGGGACGGCCTGTACGAGCAGTACTTC. The chain recombines TRBV6-5 with TRBJ2-7, with 7 bases identical to TRBD1. With V trimmed by 2 bases and J by 4 bases, 8 bases remained unmatched. The V gene's germline CDR1 is MNHEY and CDR2 SVGAGI. The CDR3 totals 15 residues.

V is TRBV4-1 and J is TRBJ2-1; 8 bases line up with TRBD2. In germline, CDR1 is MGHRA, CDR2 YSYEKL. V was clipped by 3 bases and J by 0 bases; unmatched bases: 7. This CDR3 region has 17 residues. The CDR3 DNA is TGCGCCAGCAGCCAGGGGGCCGGGACTAGCTCCTACAATGAGCAGTTCTTC. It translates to CASSQGAGTSSYNEQFF.

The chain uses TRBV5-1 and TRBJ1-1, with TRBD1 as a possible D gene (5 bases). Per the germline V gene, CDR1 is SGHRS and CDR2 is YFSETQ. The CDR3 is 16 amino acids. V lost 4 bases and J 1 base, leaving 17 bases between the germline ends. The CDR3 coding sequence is TGCGCCAGCAGCCCCCCGCAGGGAACAAGGAACACTGAAGCTTTCTTT. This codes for CASSPPQGTRNTEAFF. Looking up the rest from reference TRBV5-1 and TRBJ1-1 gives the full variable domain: KAGVTQTPRYLIKTRGQQVTLSCSPISGHRSVSWYQQTPGQGLQFLFEYFSETQRNKGNFPGRFSGRQFSNSRSEMNVSTLELGDSALYLCASSPPQGTRNTEAFFGQGTRLTVV.

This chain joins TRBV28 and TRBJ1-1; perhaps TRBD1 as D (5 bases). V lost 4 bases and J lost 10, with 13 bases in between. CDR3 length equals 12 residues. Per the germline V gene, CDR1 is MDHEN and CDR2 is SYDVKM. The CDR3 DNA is TGTGCCAGCAGTTCCCTCACCGGGGGAGCTTTCTTT. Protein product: CASSSLTGGAFF.